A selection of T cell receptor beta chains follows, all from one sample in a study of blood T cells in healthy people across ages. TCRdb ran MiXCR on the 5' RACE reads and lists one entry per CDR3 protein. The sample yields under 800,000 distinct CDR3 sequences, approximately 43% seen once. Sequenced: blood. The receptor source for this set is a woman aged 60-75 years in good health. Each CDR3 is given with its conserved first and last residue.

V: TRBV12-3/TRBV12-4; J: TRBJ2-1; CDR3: CASSYTAGERNEQFF
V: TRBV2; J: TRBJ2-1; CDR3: CASSEGTLRQFF
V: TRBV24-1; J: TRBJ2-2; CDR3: CATRGGTGGELFF
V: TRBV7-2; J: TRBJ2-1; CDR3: CASSLEIAESSYNEQFF
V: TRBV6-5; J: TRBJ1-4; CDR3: CASSQRQGNEKLFF
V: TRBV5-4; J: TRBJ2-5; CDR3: CASSLEMLAKETQYF
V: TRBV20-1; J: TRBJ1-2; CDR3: CSASSGSVGYTF
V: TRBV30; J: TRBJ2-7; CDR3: CAWGLRGQQYF
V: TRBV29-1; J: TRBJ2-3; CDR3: CSVDAGASDTQYF
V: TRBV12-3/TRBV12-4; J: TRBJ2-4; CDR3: CASRGVNKNIQYF
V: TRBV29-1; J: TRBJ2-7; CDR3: CSVPSRDRGRREQYF
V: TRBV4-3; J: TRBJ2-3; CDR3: CASSQDRGDTQYF
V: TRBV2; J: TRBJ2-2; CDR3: CASSIRAAGELFF
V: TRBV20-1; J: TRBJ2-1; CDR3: CGATHGESSYNEQFF
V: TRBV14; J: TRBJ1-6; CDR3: CASSQGMASPLHF
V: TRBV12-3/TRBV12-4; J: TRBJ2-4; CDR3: CASSVNYGLAKNIQYF
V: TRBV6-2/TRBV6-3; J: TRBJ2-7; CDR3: CASSYTGRYEQYF
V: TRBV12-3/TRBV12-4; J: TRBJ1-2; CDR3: CASSFGTANYGYTF
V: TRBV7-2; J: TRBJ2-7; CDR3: CASSQQGLEAYEQYF
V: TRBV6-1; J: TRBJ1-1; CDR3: CASSPQGNWVFVITEAFF
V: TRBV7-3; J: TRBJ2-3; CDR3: CASTGGVSTDTQYF
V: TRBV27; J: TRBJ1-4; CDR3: CASSFRGGEKLFF
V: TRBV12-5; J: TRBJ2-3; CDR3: CASGSDRDISTDTQYF
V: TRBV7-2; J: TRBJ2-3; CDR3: CASRERGSFTDTQYF
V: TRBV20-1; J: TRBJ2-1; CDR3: CSARFGGGCNEQFF
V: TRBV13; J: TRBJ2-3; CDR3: CASSLRPDRVDTQYF
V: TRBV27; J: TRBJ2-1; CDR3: CASRPWGGAYNEQFF
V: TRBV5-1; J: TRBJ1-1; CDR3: CASTPGHNQGNTEAFF
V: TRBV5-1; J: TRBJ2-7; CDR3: CASIWRTGLDEQYF
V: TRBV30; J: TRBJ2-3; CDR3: CAWSRGGATDTQYF
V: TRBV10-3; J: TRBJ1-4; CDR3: CAISDGEKLFF
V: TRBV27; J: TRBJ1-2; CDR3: CASSSGPPANYGYTF
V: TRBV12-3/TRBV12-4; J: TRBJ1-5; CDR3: CASSLWTALSNQPQHF